Listed here are 8 T cell receptor beta chains from one sample, sequenced in a study of shared clonotypes between healthy human individuals. Sequenced by immunoSEQ multiplex PCR; TCRdb stores in-frame clones only, minus some. The sample consists of about 2,500,000 clones, approximately 92% of them appearing once. Sequencing was carried out using naive CD4+ T cells sorted from blood. Stated subset: CD45RA+ positively selected. The source of these receptors is a man in his late teens or twenties in good health.

The chain is built from TRBV5-4 and TRBJ1-2; D unclear. This CDR3 contains 14 residues. CDR1 is SGHNT and CDR2 is YYREEE in the germline V gene (reference sequence). V was pared by 0 bases and J by 4 bases, with 10 bases between. In nucleotides, the CDR3 is TGTGCCAGCAGCTTGGGGGCAGACACCTATGGCTACACCTTC. Encoded protein: CASSLGADTYGYTF. The complete variable domain, with remaining parts taken from reference TRBV5-4 and TRBJ1-2, reads ETGVTQSPTHLIKTRGQQVTLRCSSQSGHNTVSWYQQALGQGPQFIFQYYREEENGRGNFPPRFSGLQFPNYSSELNVNALELDDSALYLCASSLGADTYGYTFGSGTRLTVV.

The chain recombines TRBV9 with TRBJ2-2; 8 positions match TRBD2. Germline CDR1 reads SGDLS; CDR2 reads YYNGEE. V lost 4 bases and J lost 4; bases outside the gene matches: 6. This CDR3 has 15 amino acids. The CDR3 is CASSRAGVGTGELFF. CDR3 nucleotide sequence: TGTGCCAGCAGCCGAGCGGGAGTAGGCACCGGGGAGCTGTTTTTT.

The genes are TRBV15 and TRBJ2-7; D unclear. This CDR3 is 15 amino acids long. The germline V gene has CDR1 LNHNV and CDR2 YYDKDF (reference sequence). The germline V and J ends were trimmed by 0 bases and 0 bases, with 9 bases remaining between them. The CDR3 region is CATSREAASSYEQYF. The CDR3, as DNA: TGTGCCACCAGCAGAGAGGCAGCTAGCTCCTACGAGCAGTACTTC.

This clone appeared a few times. The V call is TRBV28, the J call TRBJ1-5, with 10 bases identical to TRBD1. The CDR3 is 18 amino acids. From germline, CDR1 is MDHEN and CDR2 SYDVKM. Trimming removed 3 bases from V and 2 bases from J; junction bases left unmatched: 10. CDR3 in amino acids: CASSFTGTGVKGNQPQHF. The CDR3 DNA sequence: TGTGCCAGCAGTTTTACCGGGACAGGGGTTAAAGGCAATCAGCCCCAGCATTTT.

The chain employs TRBV2 and TRBJ2-3; possible D gene TRBD2, 6 bases. There are 15 residues in the CDR3. CDR1 is SNHLY, CDR2 FYNNEI, per germline. The ends were cut back, 6 bases at V and 9 bases at J, with 22 bases in the middle. The CDR3 DNA follows: TGTGCCAGCAGAGGCGGGACTTTCATGTTGGGGACGCAGTATTTT. Translated: CASRGGTFMLGTQYF.

The rearrangement joins TRBV6-1 to TRBJ1-1; D not certain. The CDR3 consists of 12 residues. Germline V gene data show CDR1 as MNHNS and CDR2 as SASEGT. V was trimmed by 9 bases and J by 1 base, leaving 9 bases between them. The CDR3 DNA reads TGTGCCAGTGGACGGACGAACACTGAAGCTTTCTTT. As protein: CASGRTNTEAFF.

This sequence joins TRBV5-1 and TRBJ2-1, with TRBD2 identical over 12 bases. The germline V gene has CDR1 SGHRS and CDR2 YFSETQ. Trimming at V came to 1 base and at J to 8 bases, leaving 4 bases not matched to a gene. The CDR3 is made up of 15 amino acids. The CDR3, as DNA: TGCGCCAGCAGCTTGAATGGACTAGCGGGATATGAGCAGTTCTTC. This translates into CASSLNGLAGYEQFF. The whole variable domain, remainder taken from reference TRBV5-1 and TRBJ2-1, is KAGVTQTPRYLIKTRGQQVTLSCSPISGHRSVSWYQQTPGQGLQFLFEYFSETQRNKGNFPGRFSGRQFSNSRSEMNVSTLELGDSALYLCASSLNGLAGYEQFFGPGTRLTVL.

A few counts support this clone. The chain employs TRBV7-8 and TRBJ1-2; D not resolved. The V end was cut by 4 bases, the J end by 1 base, with 10 bases between. Germline assignment: CDR1 SGHVS and CDR2 FQNEAQ. The CDR3 runs 14 residues. CDR3 in DNA: TGTGCCAGCAGCTCCTATGGCGTTAACTATGGCTACACCTTC. Translating it yields CASSSYGVNYGYTF.